These T cell receptor beta chains were read from a single sample in a study of blood T cell repertoires in COVID-19. This table comes from immunoSEQ multiplex PCR, and its TCRdb copy is limited to in-frame clones, with some not included. Altogether roughly 56,000 clones are present, around 85% being singletons, with the ten largest covering around 13%. The sample consisted of peripheral blood. Every receptor here comes from a human donor in a cohort sampled during active COVID-19. CDR3s include the opening cysteine and the closing phenylalanine or tryptophan.

v_gene	j_gene	CDR3aa
TRBV4-2	TRBJ2-3	CASSQEQDYTDTQYF
TRBV14	TRBJ2-3	CASSSQGGLATDTQYF
TRBV7-8	TRBJ2-7	CASSFSIGRNDEQYF
TRBV5-1	TRBJ2-7	CASRALAGSSYEQYF
TRBV28	TRBJ1-2	CASSVSGTGYGYTF
TRBV7-9	TRBJ1-1	CASSLSGGMNTEAFF
TRBV18	TRBJ2-7	CASSPARAHEQYF
TRBV27	TRBJ2-2	CASSPGLAGGELFF
TRBV28	TRBJ2-1	CASSFPSGRGNEQFF
TRBV19	TRBJ1-1	CASSFRGQGFF
TRBV19	TRBJ2-5	CASSIGGTVQETQYF
TRBV6-5	TRBJ2-3	CASSYGLMADTQYF
TRBV5-6	TRBJ1-4	CASSLGTEEKLFF
TRBV6-4	TRBJ1-4	CASSRTRDEKLFF
TRBV28	TRBJ2-3	CASSLPTGGGDTQYF
TRBV4-2	TRBJ2-3	CASSVRELTDTQYF
TRBV28	TRBJ2-7	CASHRGDGPYEQYF
TRBV19	TRBJ2-7	CASSRRQGESYEQYF
TRBV5-1	TRBJ2-5	CASSSSGTQYF
TRBV7-2	TRBJ2-2	CASSLSGTVGELFF
TRBV9	TRBJ2-7	CASRCHRDYEQYF
TRBV10-3	TRBJ1-2	CAILGQGNYGYTF
TRBV25-1	TRBJ2-1	CASSEYWETGSNEQFF
TRBV4-1	TRBJ2-1	CASSQEPPMRSSGNEQFF
TRBV30	TRBJ1-2	CAWSLTGNGYTF
TRBV7-6	TRBJ2-7	CASRSSGRIDNEQYF
TRBV10-2	TRBJ1-1	CASSESTEAFF
TRBV6-2/TRBV6-3	TRBJ2-1	CASSSTLAGAYNEQFF
TRBV18	TRBJ1-5	CASSPGAGAQPQHF
TRBV5-1	TRBJ2-1	CASSSGLAGMGDEQFF
TRBV6-1	TRBJ2-7	CASSERQGAWEQYF
TRBV12-3/TRBV12-4	TRBJ2-7	CASSHGLAYEQYF
TRBV27	TRBJ2-3	CASSFSATSTDTQYF